The rows below give T cell receptor beta chains drawn from one sample of a study of T cell changes during pregnancy in multiple sclerosis. TCRdb's copy holds only in-frame clones and misses some; the assay was immunoSEQ multiplex PCR. The sample carries roughly 75,000 clones, about 92% recorded once. The sample in question was peripheral blood, obtained after pregnancy. Receptors were obtained from a female donor in good health, enrolled as a control in a pregnancy study. The CDR3 runs from the conserved cysteine through the conserved F or W. The D gene is left open where the match is weak. Clone size is shown for a subset of rows, as once, few, many or a class of expanded clone.

TRBD1,TRBJ2-3,.,TRBV27,CASSPGQGITDTQYF,TGTGCCAGCAGTCCAGGACAGGGTATCACAGATACGCAGTATTTT
.,TRBJ2-1,.,TRBV18,CASTTGWTPGYNEQFF,TGTGCCAGCACGACCGGGTGGACTCCGGGATACAATGAGCAGTTCTTC
TRBD2,TRBJ2-2,few,TRBV6-4,CASSDRGGNTGELFF,TGTGCCAGCAGTGACCGCGGGGGGAACACCGGGGAGCTGTTTTTT
TRBD2,TRBJ2-1,once,TRBV10-2,CASSGLAVLNEQFF,TGCGCCAGCAGTGGACTAGCGGTGCTTAATGAGCAGTTCTTC
.,TRBJ1-2,.,TRBV30,CAWIGGYYGYTF,TGTGCCTGGATAGGGGGATACTATGGCTACACCTTC
TRBD2,TRBJ2-1,.,TRBV5-6,CASSRLATNEQFF,TGTGCCAGTAGCCGACTAGCGACCAATGAGCAGTTCTTC
TRBD1,TRBJ2-1,.,TRBV10-3,CAISEPWNRDRGRCEQFF,TGTGCCATCAGTGAGCCCTGGAACCGGGACAGGGGGCGGTGTGAGCAGTTCTTC
.,TRBJ1-1,few,TRBV18,CASSLGGGRLDTEAFF,TGTGCCAGCTCTCTGGGAGGGGGACGGTTAGACACTGAAGCTTTCTTT
.,TRBJ2-4,.,TRBV10-2,CASSESLSNIQYF,TGCGCCAGCAGTGAGTCACTGAGCAACATTCAGTACTTC
TRBD2,TRBJ2-5,.,TRBV19,CASSISAGQIQETQYF,TGTGCCAGTAGTATTTCAGCGGGGCAAATCCAAGAGACCCAGTACTTC
.,TRBJ2-7,few,TRBV7-2,CASNEYQAGDGQYF,TGTGCCAGCAACGAATACCAGGCGGGTGACGGGCAGTACTTC
TRBD2,TRBJ2-5,.,TRBV4-1,CASRAGGSGETQYF,TGCGCCAGCAGAGCGGGAGGGTCGGGGGAGACCCAGTACTTC
.,TRBJ1-5,.,TRBV19,CASENRYNQPQHF,TGTGCCAGTGAGAACAGATACAATCAGCCCCAGCATTTT
.,TRBJ2-5,once,TRBV6-5,CASSYLPGQTYF,TGTGCCAGCAGTTACTTGCCTGGACAGACGTACTTC
TRBD2,TRBJ2-3,.,TRBV11-2,CASSLGAGGRDTQYF,TGTGCCAGCAGCTTAGGAGCGGGGGGCCGGGATACGCAGTATTTT
TRBD2,TRBJ2-3,few,TRBV4-2,CASSPLTLAGGPGRTDTQYF,TGTGCCAGCAGCCCTCTAACACTAGCGGGGGGGCCGGGTCGCACAGATACGCAGTATTTT
.,TRBJ2-3,.,TRBV7-6,CASSLLRGTDTQYF,TGTGCCAGCAGCCTATTGAGGGGCACAGATACGCAGTATTTT
.,TRBJ1-1,.,TRBV19,CASMTDNTEAFF,TGTGCCAGCATGACAGATAACACTGAAGCTTTCTTT
.,TRBJ1-1,.,TRBV11-3,CASSPNQGATEAFF,TGTGCCAGCAGCCCCAACCAGGGCGCCACTGAAGCTTTCTTT
.,TRBJ2-5,.,TRBV11-2,CASSFRLVETQYF,TGTGCCAGCAGCTTTAGACTGGTAGAGACCCAGTACTTC
TRBD1,TRBJ1-2,.,TRBV23-1,CASSHPDRGHGYTF,TGCGCCAGCAGTCACCCGGACAGGGGTCATGGCTACACCTTC
TRBD2,TRBJ2-1,once,TRBV14,CASSQDPRTSGRGHNEQFF,TGTGCCAGCAGCCAAGATCCTCGGACTAGCGGGAGGGGACACAATGAGCAGTTCTTC
TRBD1,TRBJ1-5,.,TRBV30,CAWSTSRPGTGYQPQHF,TGTGCCTGGAGTACCTCGAGACCCGGGACAGGATATCAGCCCCAGCATTTT
TRBD1,TRBJ1-2,once,TRBV28,CASRPGTDYGYTF,TGTGCCAGCAGGCCGGGGACAGATTATGGCTACACCTTC
TRBD1,TRBJ2-1,few,TRBV9,CASSATESRQGAYNEQFF,TGTGCCAGCAGCGCAACCGAATCCAGACAGGGGGCCTACAATGAGCAGTTCTTC
.,TRBJ2-2,.,TRBV5-1,CASSPYGSGELFF,TGCGCCAGCAGCCCGTACGGTTCCGGGGAGCTGTTTTTT
TRBD1,TRBJ2-7,.,TRBV4-1,CASSQQGASSYEQYF,TGCGCCAGCAGCCAACAGGGGGCGAGCTCCTACGAGCAGTACTTC
.,TRBJ2-3,.,TRBV30,CASRGGPSTDTQYF,TGTGCCTCAAGGGGGGGACCTAGCACAGATACGCAGTATTTT
TRBD1,TRBJ1-1,.,TRBV5-4,CASSLGGTGVNTEAFF,TGTGCCAGCAGCTTGGGAGGGACAGGGGTGAACACTGAAGCTTTCTTT
TRBD1,TRBJ2-5,.,TRBV28,CASTPSGQGTETQYF,TGTGCCAGCACCCCATCTGGACAGGGGACAGAGACCCAGTACTTC
TRBD1,TRBJ1-3,.,TRBV19,CASSKRPGTGVWTGNTIYF,TGTGCCAGTAGTAAGCGTCCCGGGACAGGGGTGTGGACTGGAAACACCATATATTTT
.,TRBJ2-5,.,TRBV5-4,CASSLFGGTQYF,TGTGCCAGCAGCTTGTTCGGGGGGACCCAGTACTTC
TRBD2,TRBJ2-1,.,TRBV11-3,CASSLGSGTNYNEQFF,TGTGCCAGCAGCTTAGGTAGCGGGACCAACTACAATGAGCAGTTCTTC
TRBD2,TRBJ2-2,.,TRBV9,CASSAYWGGRDTGELFF,TGTGCCAGCAGCGCGTACTGGGGAGGGCGGGACACCGGGGAGCTGTTTTTT
TRBD1,TRBJ2-1,.,TRBV5-4,CASSRPGQGVDEQFF,TGTGCCAGCAGCCGACCGGGACAGGGGGTCGATGAGCAGTTCTTC
.,TRBJ2-3,.,TRBV6-6,CASSPGTDTQYF,TGTGCCAGCAGTCCGGGCACAGATACGCAGTATTTT
.,TRBJ1-2,.,TRBV6-5,CASSAVGGGSYGYTF,TGTGCCAGCAGTGCCGTCGGTGGAGGGTCTTACGGCTACACCTTC
TRBD1,TRBJ1-5,.,TRBV18,CASSPEGQGPQPQHF,TGTGCCAGCTCACCGGAAGGACAGGGACCTCAGCCCCAGCATTTT
.,TRBJ2-5,.,TRBV29-1,CSGQGWRETQYF,TGCAGTGGCCAGGGGTGGCGGGAGACCCAGTACTTC
.,TRBJ2-7,.,TRBV25-1,CASSGFWGPGYEQYF,TGTGCCAGCAGTGGCTTCTGGGGCCCTGGCTACGAGCAGTACTTC
.,TRBJ1-2,.,TRBV7-9,CASSRVNYGYTF,TGTGCCAGCAGCCGCGTTAACTATGGCTACACCTTC
TRBD2,TRBJ2-5,.,TRBV11-2,CASSLALGLAGLETQYF,TGTGCCAGCAGCTTAGCCCTGGGACTAGCGGGGCTAGAGACCCAGTACTTC
TRBD1,TRBJ2-7,.,TRBV5-8,CASSLEQGAPYEQYF,TGTGCCAGCAGCTTGGAGCAGGGGGCCCCCTACGAGCAGTACTTC
.,TRBJ2-2,.,TRBV30,CAWNIQGGYGELFF,TGTGCCTGGAACATCCAGGGGGGTTACGGGGAGCTGTTTTTT
.,TRBJ1-1,.,TRBV6-5,CASSLLGEVNTEAFF,TGTGCCAGCAGTCTCTTGGGGGAGGTGAACACTGAAGCTTTCTTT
TRBD1,TRBJ2-5,.,TRBV9,CASSGYDRGWGETQYF,TGTGCCAGCAGCGGCTATGACAGGGGTTGGGGAGAGACCCAGTACTTC
.,TRBJ2-7,.,TRBV5-6,CASSLLDSTYEQYF,TGTGCCAGCAGCTTGCTTGACAGCACCTACGAGCAGTACTTC
.,TRBJ1-2,.,TRBV25-1,CASSEYSGSYGYTF,TGTGCCAGCAGTGAATACTCCGGGTCCTATGGCTACACCTTC
TRBD1,TRBJ2-7,once,TRBV9,CASSNNRDRSSYEQYF,TGTGCCAGCAGCAATAACCGGGACAGGAGCTCCTACGAGCAGTACTTC
TRBD1,TRBJ2-5,.,TRBV5-4,CASSLGRTGEETQYF,TGTGCCAGCAGCTTGGGGCGGACAGGCGAAGAGACCCAGTACTTC
.,TRBJ1-1,.,TRBV28,CASSLGPPNTEAFF,TGTGCCAGCAGTTTAGGGCCACCGAACACTGAAGCTTTCTTT
.,TRBJ2-7,.,TRBV11-2,CASSLRTRGHEQYF,TGTGCCAGCAGCTTAAGGACCAGGGGTCACGAGCAGTACTTC
TRBD2,TRBJ2-2,.,TRBV5-5,CASSFVTSPGELFF,TGTGCCAGCAGCTTCGTGACTAGCCCCGGGGAGCTGTTTTTT
TRBD1,TRBJ1-1,.,TRBV18,CASSPNQGGTEAFF,TGTGCCAGCTCACCTAACCAGGGGGGCACTGAAGCTTTCTTT
TRBD1,TRBJ2-7,.,TRBV18,CASSPLATGTSYEQYF,TGTGCCAGCTCACCTTTAGCGACAGGGACCTCCTACGAGCAGTACTTC
.,TRBJ2-7,.,TRBV5-1,CASSLGSDRAYEQYF,TGCGCCAGCAGCTTAGGCTCGGACAGAGCCTACGAGCAGTACTTC
.,TRBJ2-2,.,TRBV5-1,CASSPYAGSNTGELFF,TGCGCCAGCAGCCCCTACGCAGGATCGAACACCGGGGAGCTGTTTTTT
TRBD1,TRBJ2-7,.,TRBV2,CASFRDRGPYEQYF,TGTGCCAGCTTCCGGGACAGGGGGCCCTACGAGCAGTACTTC
TRBD2,TRBJ2-5,.,TRBV9,CASSQGLAGVSGTQYF,TGTGCCAGCAGCCAAGGACTAGCGGGGGTATCAGGGACCCAGTACTTC
TRBD2,TRBJ2-7,once,TRBV4-3,CASSRWGEGLEQYF,TGCGCCAGCAGCCGTTGGGGGGAGGGGCTCGAGCAGTACTTC